The 5 T cell receptor beta chains presented below share a single source sample, sequenced in a study of cytomegalovirus exposure and HLA in healthy donors. The primer mix had 60 Vbeta and 13 Jbeta primers. Measured with immunoSEQ multiplex PCR; TCRdb has only the in-frame clones, and not every one. This listing includes some 200,000 clones. The sample consisted of PBMCs. Receptors originate from a man aged 25-45 years in good health and CMV-seronegative.

The chain carries TRBV9 and TRBJ2-7; the D gene is possibly TRBD2 (6 bases). V lost 0 bases to trimming and J lost 2 bases, with 12 bases between them. CDR1 and CDR2 (germline): SGDLS, YYNGEE. CDR3 length: 15 residues. The CDR3 loop is CASSVASGVPYEQYF. The CDR3 DNA sequence: TGTGCCAGCAGCGTAGCTTCGGGGGTGCCCTACGAGCAGTACTTC.

The J gene is TRBJ2-1, the V gene TRBV12-5; 10 positions match TRBD2. After removal of 4 bases from V and 3 bases from J, the junction contained 3 bases not matched to a gene. The CDR3 runs 15 residues. Germline assignment: CDR1 LGHNT and CDR2 FRNRAP. CDR3 in amino acids: CASGSGLANYNEQFF. DNA for the CDR3: TGTGCTAGTGGTTCGGGACTAGCGAACTACAATGAGCAGTTCTTC.

This chain connects TRBV4-2 to TRBJ2-7, with 7 bases identical to TRBD2. The CDR3 runs 16 residues. From germline, CDR1 is LGHNA and CDR2 YNFKEQ. V shed 0 bases, J shed 3 bases, and the junction held 8 bases outside the gene matches. CDR3 sequence (DNA): TGTGCCAGCAGCCAAGATCTTCAGCGGGGCTTCTACGAGCAGTACTTC. It yields the protein CASSQDLQRGFYEQYF.

The chain uses TRBV6-6 and TRBJ2-7, with 8 bases lining up with TRBD2. In germline, CDR1 is MNHNY, CDR2 SVGAGI (reference sequence). The junction had 6 bases not matched to a gene; V was cut back by 5 bases and J by 3 bases. The CDR3 runs to 14 residues. In nucleotides, the CDR3 is TGTGCCAGCAGTCCGAGGACTAGCAGCTACGAGCAGTACTTC. It is translated as CASSPRTSSYEQYF.

The chain joins TRBV6-1 to TRBJ2-7; D possibly corresponds to TRBD2 (6 bases). CDR3 size: 18 residues. V dropped 0 bases and J dropped 7 bases, with 25 bases sitting between them. In germline, CDR1 is MNHNS, CDR2 SASEGT. The CDR3 nucleotides read TGTGCCAGCAGTGAAGCGGCGGGACTGACAGAAACCCCGATGGAGCAGTACTTC. It codes for CASSEAAGLTETPMEQYF.